These T cell receptor beta chains were read from a single sample in a study of OX40 agonist ivuxolimab in advanced cancers. Data came from immunoSEQ multiplex PCR; TCRdb stores just in-frame clones and leaves some out. The data hold 70,000 to 85,000 clones, with about 85% observed a single time. The sample in question was CD4+ or CD8+ T cells sorted from blood, obtained in a trial of the OX40 agonist ivuxolimab. These receptors were taken from an adult with an advanced solid tumor such as melanoma, head and neck, liver or kidney cancer. The CDR3 runs from the conserved cysteine through the conserved F or W. Fields, in order: V gene, D gene, CDR3 length, clone size, J gene, CDR3 DNA, CDR3 protein. The D gene is left open where the match is weak. The size of a clone is reported for some rows only, either as once, few or many, or as a class for expanded clones.

V: TRBV7-2
D: .
length: 17
size: .
J: TRBJ2-1
DNA: TGTGCCAGCAGCTGGGTCTCTGGCCCGGGGTCCTACAATGAGCAGTTCTTC
CDR3: CASSWVSGPGSYNEQFF

V: TRBV6-5
D: .
length: 15
size: .
J: TRBJ1-2
DNA: TGTGCCAGCAGTCGGGACCGGAGTTCTAACTATGGCTACACCTTC
CDR3: CASSRDRSSNYGYTF

V: TRBV7-9
D: TRBD1
length: 14
size: .
J: TRBJ1-2
DNA: TGTGCCAGCAGCTTTGAGGGACAGGGGGATGGCTACACCTTC
CDR3: CASSFEGQGDGYTF

V: TRBV5-1
D: TRBD2
length: 15
size: .
J: TRBJ2-7
DNA: TGCGCCAGCAGCCGTACGCTAGCGGGGTCCTACGAGCAGTACTTC
CDR3: CASSRTLAGSYEQYF

V: TRBV19
D: .
length: 12
size: once
J: TRBJ2-7
DNA: TGTGCCAGTACCGGACGGGACTACGAGCAGTACTTC
CDR3: CASTGRDYEQYF

V: TRBV7-2
D: TRBD2
length: 16
size: .
J: TRBJ2-3
DNA: TGTGCCAGCAGCTTATCGGGACTAGCGGGGAGAGATACGCAGTATTTT
CDR3: CASSLSGLAGRDTQYF

V: TRBV19
D: .
length: 15
size: .
J: TRBJ1-1
DNA: TGTGCCAGTAGTATACCGCCGGGACGGGGAGGTGAAGCTTTCTTT
CDR3: CASSIPPGRGGEAFF

V: TRBV5-1
D: .
length: 15
size: .
J: TRBJ1-4
DNA: TGCGCCAGCAGCTCAGGACTCGCAACTAATGAAAAACTGTTTTTT
CDR3: CASSSGLATNEKLFF

V: TRBV18
D: .
length: 15
size: .
J: TRBJ1-4
DNA: TGTGCCAGCTCACCTCCAGCAGGGGAAGATGAAAAACTGTTTTTT
CDR3: CASSPPAGEDEKLFF

V: TRBV5-1
D: .
length: 14
size: .
J: TRBJ1-1
DNA: TGCGCCAGCAGCTTGGAAGGCAGACTCACTGAAGCTTTCTTT
CDR3: CASSLEGRLTEAFF

V: TRBV5-1
D: .
length: 14
size: few
J: TRBJ2-5
DNA: TGCGCCAGCAGCTTGGACGGACCCCTCGGGACCCAGTACTTC
CDR3: CASSLDGPLGTQYF

V: TRBV2
D: .
length: 11
size: .
J: TRBJ2-7
DNA: TGTGCCAGCAGTCTCCTAGCGCAGCAGTACTTC
CDR3: CASSLLAQQYF

V: TRBV5-4
D: .
length: 14
size: .
J: TRBJ1-2
DNA: TGTGCCAGCAGCTTGGCCGGGGTAGTCGGCGGCTACACCTTC
CDR3: CASSLAGVVGGYTF

V: TRBV7-9
D: .
length: 13
size: .
J: TRBJ1-2
DNA: TGTGCCAGCAGCTCGAGGGTGAGGAGTGGCTACACCTTC
CDR3: CASSSRVRSGYTF

V: TRBV7-3
D: TRBD1
length: 15
size: .
J: TRBJ2-2
DNA: TGTGCCAGCAGCTCCGGGACAGGGGTACCCGGGGAGCTGTTTTTT
CDR3: CASSSGTGVPGELFF

V: TRBV27
D: TRBD2
length: 16
size: .
J: TRBJ2-5
DNA: TGTGCCAGCAGTTTGGATCCGGCGGGGGGGAGTAGGGCCCAGTACTTC
CDR3: CASSLDPAGGSRAQYF

V: TRBV5-5
D: TRBD2
length: 16
size: .
J: TRBJ2-3
DNA: TGTGCCAGCAGCCTAGGACTAGCCGAAAGCACAGATACGCAGTATTTT
CDR3: CASSLGLAESTDTQYF

V: TRBV5-6
D: .
length: 16
size: .
J: TRBJ2-1
DNA: TGTGCCAGCAGCTTGGGTCTAGCCGAAAACTACAATGAGCAGTTCTTC
CDR3: CASSLGLAENYNEQFF

V: TRBV29-1
D: TRBD1
length: 15
size: once
J: TRBJ1-1
DNA: TGCAGCGTTGATCGCCGGGTGGGGGACAGGTACAGAGCTTTCTTT
CDR3: CSVDRRVGDRYRAFF

V: TRBV28
D: TRBD1
length: 12
size: .
J: TRBJ1-2
DNA: TGTGCCAGCAGCTACAGGGGATATGGCTACACCTTC
CDR3: CASSYRGYGYTF

V: TRBV19
D: TRBD1
length: 14
size: .
J: TRBJ1-3
DNA: TGTGCCAGTAGCCTGACAGGGGCTGGAAACACCATATATTTT
CDR3: CASSLTGAGNTIYF

V: TRBV10-1
D: .
length: 15
size: .
J: TRBJ2-4
DNA: TGCGCCAGCAGTGAGTCCCTCGGAGCCAAAAACATTCAGTACTTC
CDR3: CASSESLGAKNIQYF

V: TRBV29-1
D: .
length: 13
size: .
J: TRBJ2-3
DNA: TGCAGCACAGGCTCCCCCCCCGGGACGCCGCAGTATTTT
CDR3: CSTGSPPGTPQYF

V: TRBV19
D: .
length: 13
size: .
J: TRBJ1-2
DNA: TGTGCCAGTAGTCGGCATGAGAACTATGGCTACACCTTC
CDR3: CASSRHENYGYTF

V: TRBV4-1
D: .
length: 14
size: .
J: TRBJ2-5
DNA: TGCGCCAGCAGCCAAGGAGGACCCCAAGAGACCCAGTACTTC
CDR3: CASSQGGPQETQYF

V: TRBV7-9
D: .
length: 13
size: .
J: TRBJ1-2
DNA: TGTGCCAGCAGCCCCGACAGAGGATATGGCTACACCTTC
CDR3: CASSPDRGYGYTF

V: TRBV27
D: .
length: 15
size: .
J: TRBJ2-7
DNA: TGTGCCAGCAGTTTATTCAGCTGGTCCTCCCCCGAGCAGTACTTC
CDR3: CASSLFSWSSPEQYF

V: TRBV6-6
D: TRBD1
length: 16
size: .
J: TRBJ2-2
DNA: TGTGCCAGCAGGGGTACTACAGGGGGCAACACCGGGGAGCTGTTTTTT
CDR3: CASRGTTGGNTGELFF

V: TRBV5-1
D: TRBD1
length: 14
size: .
J: TRBJ1-1
DNA: TGCGCCAGCAGCTTGGTCGGGACAGGGGCCGGAGCTTTCTTT
CDR3: CASSLVGTGAGAFF

V: TRBV6-1
D: TRBD1
length: 15
size: .
J: TRBJ1-2
DNA: TGTGCCAGCCAAAATTCCGGGACAGGGCAAAGAGGCTACACCTTC
CDR3: CASQNSGTGQRGYTF

V: TRBV15
D: .
length: 15
size: few
J: TRBJ2-2
DNA: TGTGCCACCAGCAGGAGGACCGGGCTCGGCGGGGAGCTGTTTTTT
CDR3: CATSRRTGLGGELFF

V: TRBV9
D: TRBD2
length: 15
size: .
J: TRBJ2-1
DNA: TGTGCCAGCAGCGTAGGGCGGGGGGGCAGCAATGAGCAGTTCTTC
CDR3: CASSVGRGGSNEQFF

V: TRBV5-6
D: TRBD2
length: 15
size: .
J: TRBJ2-1
DNA: TGTGCCAGCAGCCAAGGACTAGCGGGAGCCTATGAGCAGTTCTTC
CDR3: CASSQGLAGAYEQFF

V: TRBV6-1
D: .
length: 14
size: .
J: TRBJ2-5
DNA: TGTGCCACCCTTTCCTACGGAGTTCAAGAGACCCAGTACTTC
CDR3: CATLSYGVQETQYF

V: TRBV9
D: .
length: 13
size: .
J: TRBJ2-1
DNA: TGTGCCAGCAGCGATCGACCTCCCTACAGGCAGTTCTTC
CDR3: CASSDRPPYRQFF

V: TRBV5-8
D: TRBD1
length: 15
size: .
J: TRBJ1-3
DNA: TGTGCCAGCAGCTTCCAGGGGGCAAGGGGAAACACCATATATTTT
CDR3: CASSFQGARGNTIYF

V: TRBV5-1
D: .
length: 15
size: .
J: TRBJ2-6
DNA: TGCGCCAGCAGCTTAGGGGGGCTGCGGGCCAACGTCCTGACTTTC
CDR3: CASSLGGLRANVLTF

V: TRBV7-8
D: .
length: 13
size: once
J: TRBJ1-2
DNA: TGTGCCAGCAGCTTGGGGGGGCAACGTGGCTACACCTTC
CDR3: CASSLGGQRGYTF

V: TRBV12-2
D: .
length: 19
size: few
J: TRBJ1-1
DNA: TGTGCAAGTCGCTTAGCCCCAGCTACTCGGGGGAGGGGGAACACTGAAGCTTTCTTT
CDR3: CASRLAPATRGRGNTEAFF

V: TRBV11-1
D: .
length: 15
size: .
J: TRBJ1-1
DNA: TGTGCCAGCAGCTTAGCGCTATCGGGAAACACTGAAGCTTTCTTT
CDR3: CASSLALSGNTEAFF

V: TRBV19
D: TRBD1
length: 14
size: .
J: TRBJ2-7
DNA: TGTGCCAGTAGTACCCGACAGGGATCCTACGAGCAGTACTTC
CDR3: CASSTRQGSYEQYF